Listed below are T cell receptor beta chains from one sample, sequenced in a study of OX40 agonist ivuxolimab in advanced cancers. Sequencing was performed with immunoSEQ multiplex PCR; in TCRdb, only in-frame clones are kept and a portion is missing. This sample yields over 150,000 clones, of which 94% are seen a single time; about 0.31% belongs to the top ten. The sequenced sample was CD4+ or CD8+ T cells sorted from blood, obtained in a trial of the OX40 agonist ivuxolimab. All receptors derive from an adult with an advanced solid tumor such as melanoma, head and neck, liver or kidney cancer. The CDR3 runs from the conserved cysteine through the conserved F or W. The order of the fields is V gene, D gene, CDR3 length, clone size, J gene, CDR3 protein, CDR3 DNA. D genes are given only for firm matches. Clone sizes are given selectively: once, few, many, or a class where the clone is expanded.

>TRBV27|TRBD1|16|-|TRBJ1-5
CASLRRGTGVNQPQHF
TGTGCCAGCTTGAGAAGGGGGACAGGGGTCAATCAGCCCCAGCATTTT
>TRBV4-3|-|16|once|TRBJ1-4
CASSQGARVTNEKLFF
TGCGCCAGCAGCCAAGGGGCCAGGGTCACTAATGAAAAACTGTTTTTT
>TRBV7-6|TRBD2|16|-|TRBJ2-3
CASSLNSGGSTDTQYF
TGTGCCAGCAGCCTAAATAGCGGGGGGTCTACAGATACGCAGTATTTT
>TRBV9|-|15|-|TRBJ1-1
CASSEGRGKNTEAFF
TGTGCCAGCAGCGAAGGCCGGGGTAAGAACACTGAAGCTTTCTTT
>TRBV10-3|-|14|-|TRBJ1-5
CAISADSSNQPQHF
TGTGCCATCAGTGCAGATTCTAGCAATCAGCCCCAGCATTTT
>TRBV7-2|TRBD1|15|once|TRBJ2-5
CASSQQSRGPETQYF
TGTGCCAGCAGCCAACAATCTAGGGGGCCCGAGACCCAGTACTTC
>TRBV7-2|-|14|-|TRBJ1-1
CASSPTGKGTEAFF
TGTGCCAGCAGCCCCACGGGGAAGGGGACTGAAGCTTTCTTT
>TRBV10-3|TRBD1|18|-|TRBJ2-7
CAISGGIGTGTEPYEQYF
TGTGCCATCAGTGGAGGTATTGGGACCGGGACAGAACCCTACGAGCAGTACTTC
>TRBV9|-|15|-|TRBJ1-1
CASSPGAPLNTEAFF
TGTGCCAGCAGCCCCGGGGCCCCTTTGAACACTGAAGCTTTCTTT
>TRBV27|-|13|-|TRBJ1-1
CASSLSRNTEAFF
TGTGCCAGCAGTTTATCCAGAAACACTGAAGCTTTCTTT
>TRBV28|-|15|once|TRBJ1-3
CASSLRGSSGNTIYF
TGTGCCAGCAGTTTAAGAGGGAGTTCTGGAAACACCATATATTTT
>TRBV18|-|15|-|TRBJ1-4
CASSPPKGEGEKLFF
TGTGCCAGCTCACCACCGAAAGGGGAGGGAGAAAAACTGTTTTTT
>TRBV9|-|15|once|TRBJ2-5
CASSVGLEVVGPQYF
TGTGCCAGCAGCGTAGGGTTGGAGGTGGTGGGTCCCCAGTACTTC
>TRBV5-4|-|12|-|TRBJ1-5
CASSAEDQPQHF
TGTGCCAGCTCCGCGGAGGATCAGCCCCAGCATTTT
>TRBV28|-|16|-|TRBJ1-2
CASSLMNSGQDYGYTF
TGTGCCAGCAGTTTAATGAATTCGGGCCAGGACTATGGCTACACCTTC
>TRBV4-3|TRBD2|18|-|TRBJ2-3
CASSQVPRVAGVADTQYF
TGCGCCAGCAGCCAAGTTCCCCGCGTAGCGGGGGTGGCAGATACGCAGTATTTT
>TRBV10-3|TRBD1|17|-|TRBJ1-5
CAISENARTGQRQPQHF
TGTGCCATCAGTGAGAACGCCCGGACAGGCCAGAGGCAGCCCCAGCATTTT
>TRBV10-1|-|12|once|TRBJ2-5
CASRLVRETQYF
TGCGCCAGCAGGTTGGTTCGGGAGACCCAGTACTTC
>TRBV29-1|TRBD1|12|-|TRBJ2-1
CSGGQGRNEQFF
TGCAGCGGTGGACAGGGACGCAATGAGCAGTTCTTC
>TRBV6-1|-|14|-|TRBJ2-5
CASRKGLVEETQYF
TGTGCCAGCAGGAAGGGTCTCGTGGAAGAGACCCAGTACTTC
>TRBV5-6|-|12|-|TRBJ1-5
CASSWGDQPQHF
TGTGCCAGCAGCTGGGGAGATCAGCCCCAGCATTTT
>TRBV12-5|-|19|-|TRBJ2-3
CASGLARREDFSLRDTQYF
TGTGCTAGTGGTTTGGCTCGAAGGGAAGATTTCTCCCTTAGAGATACGCAGTATTTT
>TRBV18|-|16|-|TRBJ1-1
CASSLSTRGLNTEAFF
TGTGCCAGCTCACTCAGTACCCGGGGGCTGAACACTGAAGCTTTCTTT
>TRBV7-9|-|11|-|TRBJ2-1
CASSGGVVQFF
TGTGCCAGCAGCGGTGGGGTCGTCCAGTTCTTC
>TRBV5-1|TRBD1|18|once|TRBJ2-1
CASSLRLGIGQGRGEQFF
TGCGCCAGCAGCTTGAGGCTTGGAATCGGACAGGGCCGCGGTGAGCAGTTCTTC
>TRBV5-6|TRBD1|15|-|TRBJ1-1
CASSASGGMNTEAFF
TGTGCCAGCAGCGCTTCAGGGGGCATGAACACTGAAGCTTTCTTT
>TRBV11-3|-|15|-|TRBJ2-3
CASSLMGTDTDTQYF
TGTGCCAGCAGCTTAATGGGGACTGACACAGATACGCAGTATTTT
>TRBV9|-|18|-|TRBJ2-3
CASSAPQGSSGVVDTQYF
TGTGCCAGCAGCGCCCCCCAGGGGTCCAGCGGGGTTGTAGATACGCAGTATTTT
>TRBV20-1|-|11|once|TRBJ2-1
CSASFYNEQFF
TGCAGTGCTAGTTTCTACAATGAGCAGTTCTTC
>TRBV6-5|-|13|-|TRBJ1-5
CASSHGAGQPQHF
TGTGCCAGCAGTCATGGGGCGGGTCAGCCCCAGCATTTT
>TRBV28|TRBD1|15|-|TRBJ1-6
CASSLTDRANSPLHF
TGTGCCAGCAGTCTAACAGACAGGGCTAATTCACCCCTCCACTTT
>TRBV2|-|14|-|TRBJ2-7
CASSEQGSSYEQYF
TGTGCCAGCAGTGAACAGGGCAGTTCCTACGAGCAGTACTTC
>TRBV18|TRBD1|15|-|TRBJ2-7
CASSQGTGEGYEQYF
TGTGCCAGCTCACAGGGGACAGGAGAGGGGTACGAGCAGTACTTC
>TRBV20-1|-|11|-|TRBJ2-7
CSAQAPYEQYF
TGCAGTGCCCAGGCCCCCTACGAGCAGTACTTC
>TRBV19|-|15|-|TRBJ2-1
CASSTQGGYRNEQFF
TGTGCCAGTAGTACACAGGGAGGGTATCGGAATGAGCAGTTCTTC
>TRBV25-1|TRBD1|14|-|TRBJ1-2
CATVGEGAVYGYTF
TGTGCCACCGTCGGAGAGGGGGCGGTCTATGGCTACACCTTC
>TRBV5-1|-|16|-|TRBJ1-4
CASSYGSPTTNEKLFF
TGCGCCAGCAGCTATGGCAGCCCAACAACTAATGAAAAACTGTTTTTT
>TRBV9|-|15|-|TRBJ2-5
CASSVAPKIGETQYF
TGTGCCAGCAGCGTAGCCCCAAAGATCGGGGAGACCCAGTACTTC
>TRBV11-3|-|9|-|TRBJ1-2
CATHCGYTF
TGTGCCACCCATTGTGGCTACACCTTC
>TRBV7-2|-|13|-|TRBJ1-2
CASSLVPGDGYTF
TGTGCCAGCAGCTTAGTGCCAGGGGATGGCTACACCTTC
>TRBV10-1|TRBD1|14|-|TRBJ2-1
CASRRGTGYNEQFF
TGCGCCAGCAGGAGGGGGACAGGCTACAATGAGCAGTTCTTC
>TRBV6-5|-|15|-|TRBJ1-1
CASSYSTAMNTEAFF
TGTGCCAGCAGTTACTCGACGGCTATGAACACTGAAGCTTTCTTT
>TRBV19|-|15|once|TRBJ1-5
CASSMGDYSNQPQHF
TGTGCCAGTAGTATGGGGGACTATAGCAATCAGCCCCAGCATTTT
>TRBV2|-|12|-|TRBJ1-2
CASSVVGFGYTF
TGTGCCAGCAGTGTGGTGGGTTTCGGCTACACCTTC
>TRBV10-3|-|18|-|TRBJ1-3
CAISDTELRRASGNTIYF
TGTGCCATCAGTGATACCGAACTTCGCAGGGCCTCTGGAAACACCATATATTTT
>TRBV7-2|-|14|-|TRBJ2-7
CASSQGQEAGEQYF
TGTGCCAGCAGCCAGGGACAAGAGGCGGGGGAGCAGTACTTC
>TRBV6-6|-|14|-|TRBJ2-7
CASSYGGGTYEQYF
TGTGCCAGCAGTTACGGAGGGGGGACCTACGAGCAGTACTTC
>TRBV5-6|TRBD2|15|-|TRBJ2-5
CASSYSGGAGETQYF
TGTGCCAGCAGCTATAGCGGGGGGGCCGGCGAGACCCAGTACTTC
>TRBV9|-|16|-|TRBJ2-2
CASSAEGTSGTGELFF
TGTGCCAGCAGCGCGGAGGGGACCAGTGGTACCGGGGAGCTGTTTTTT
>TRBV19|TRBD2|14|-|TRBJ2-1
CASRRLAGANEQFF
TGTGCCAGTAGAAGACTAGCGGGAGCAAATGAGCAGTTCTTC
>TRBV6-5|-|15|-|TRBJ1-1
CASSSNPRGNTEAFF
TGTGCCAGCAGTTCCAACCCCCGGGGTAACACTGAAGCTTTCTTT
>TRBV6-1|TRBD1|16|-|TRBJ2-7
CAISELGQVGSYEQYF
TGTGCCATCAGTGAGTTAGGACAGGTAGGGTCCTACGAGCAGTACTTC
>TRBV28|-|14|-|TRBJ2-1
CASSQGGSHNEQFF
TGTGCCAGCAGTCAAGGGGGGTCCCACAATGAGCAGTTCTTC
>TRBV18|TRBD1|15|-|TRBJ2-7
CASSLRTGARYEQYF
TGTGCCAGCTCACTACGGACAGGGGCGCGGTACGAGCAGTACTTC
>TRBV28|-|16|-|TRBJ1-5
CASSLSQRGRNQPQHF
TGTGCCAGCAGTTTAAGCCAAAGGGGACGGAATCAGCCCCAGCATTTT
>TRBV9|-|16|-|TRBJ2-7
CASSGAPLQGSYEQYF
TGTGCCAGCAGCGGAGCCCCCTTACAGGGATCCTACGAGCAGTACTTC
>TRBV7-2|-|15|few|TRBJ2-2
CASSPTGWDTGELFF
TGTGCCAGCAGCCCAACGGGGTGGGACACCGGGGAGCTGTTTTTT
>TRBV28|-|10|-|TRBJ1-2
CASRGYGYTF
TGTGCCAGCAGAGGCTATGGCTACACCTTC
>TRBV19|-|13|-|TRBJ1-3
CASSMGRGNTIYF
TGTGCCAGTAGTATGGGCCGAGGAAACACCATATATTTT